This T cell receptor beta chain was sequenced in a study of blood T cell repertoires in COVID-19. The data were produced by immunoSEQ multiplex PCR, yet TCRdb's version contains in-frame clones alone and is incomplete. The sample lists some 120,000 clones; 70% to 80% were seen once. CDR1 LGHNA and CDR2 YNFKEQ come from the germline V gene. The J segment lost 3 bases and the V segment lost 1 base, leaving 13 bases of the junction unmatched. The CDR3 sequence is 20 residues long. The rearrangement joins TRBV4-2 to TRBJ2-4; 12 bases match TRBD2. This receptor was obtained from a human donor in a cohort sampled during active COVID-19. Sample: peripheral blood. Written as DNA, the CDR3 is TGTGCCAGCAGCCAAGTAAGGGCTAGCGGGGGGGCTAGTGGCAAAAACATTCAGTACTTC. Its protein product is CASSQVRASGGASGKNIQYF.